These 4 T cell receptor beta chains share one sample of origin, sequenced in a study of CD8+ T cells in alopecia areata (dated by TCRdb to between 2017 and 2018). The library was produced with the immunoSEQ multiplex PCR assay. For TCR sequencing, RNA was extracted from every sample and reverse transcribed into cDNA to serve as template. TCRdb limited this immuneACCESS table to in-frame rearrangements with V and J called. A share of clones is missing; checked studies link under half to unresolved V genes, and the rest is unexplained. The sample has approximately 100,000 clones on record, just under 60% of them singletons. Of the sample, about a sixth is held by the ten largest clones. The sample's treatment or condition label, in plain terms: oral pan-JAK inhibitor, 5-10 mg twice daily. Material: CD8+ T cells sorted from blood, obtained at approximately week 60, from a patient treated with tofacitinib. Receptors were obtained from a human donor with alopecia areata.

This chain joins TRBV29-1 and TRBJ2-3; D unresolved. This CDR3 comprises 13 residues. Germline lookup yields CDR1 SQVTM and CDR2 ANQGSEA. The V and J ends lost 0 bases and 0 bases respectively, with 4 bases between them. CDR3 sequence reads: CSVEDPSTDTQYF. CDR3 DNA: TGCAGCGTTGAAGACCCTAGCACAGATACGCAGTATTTT.

The chain is built from TRBV29-1 and TRBJ2-1; D might be TRBD1 (6 bases). The V end lost 3 bases, the J end lost 7 bases, and 19 bases lay between the germline ends. The germline V gene has CDR1 SQVTM and CDR2 ANQGSEA. The CDR3 is 15 residues long. The CDR3 DNA follows: TGCAGCGTTGAGTGGGGGCCACAAGGGCTAAATGAGCAGTTCTTC. Amino acid sequence: CSVEWGPQGLNEQFF.

The V call is TRBV4-1, the J call TRBJ2-2, with a possible D match to TRBD1 (5 bases). Germline CDR1 reads MGHRA; CDR2 reads YSYEKL. V shed 0 bases and J shed 0 bases, with 5 bases lying between them. The CDR3 covers 15 residues. CDR3: CASSQDRANTGELFF. For the CDR3, the DNA is TGCGCCAGCAGCCAAGACAGGGCGAACACCGGGGAGCTGTTTTTT.

The rearrangement uses TRBV9 and TRBJ1-1, with 12 bases fitting TRBD1. Per germline, CDR1 SGDLS and CDR2 YYNGEE. Unmatched junction bases numbered 9, after V lost 3 bases and J lost 3 bases. This CDR3 is 17 amino acids long. Here the CDR3 reads CASSDGTGGVLDTEAFF. CDR3 DNA: TGTGCCAGCAGCGACGGGACAGGGGGCGTCTTGGACACTGAAGCTTTCTTT. The variable domain in full, completed from reference TRBV9 and TRBJ1-1, reads DSGVTQTPKHLITATGQRVTLRCSPRSGDLSVYWYQQSLDQGLQFLIQYYNGEERAKGNILERFSAQQFPDLHSELNLSSLELGDSALYFCASSDGTGGVLDTEAFFGQGTRLTVV.